This paragraph reports one T cell receptor (beta chain). As yet, its antigen is unknown. The CDR3 spans 15 residues. Looked up from germline, CDR1 is SGDLS and CDR2 is YYNGEE. V lost 4 bases to trimming and J lost 5 bases; unmatched junction nucleotides: 12. Here immunoSEQ multiplex PCR was the method, and the copy in TCRdb shows in-frame clones only, minus some. Of 20,000 to 25,000 clones listed, approximately 81% are singletons. This sample stems from a study of OX40 agonist ivuxolimab in advanced cancers. On the study more broadly: Patient treatment consisted of intravenous ivuxolimab administration every 2 weeks at 0.01 to 10 mg/kg. Past anti-PD-1, anti-PD-L1 or anti-CTLA-4 therapy was accepted, and around 40% had received some. At roughly 83% male, the cohort had a mean age of around 56 years, ranging from about 23 to 80. Whole-study findings and limits: Expanded clones were, on average, more numerous among CD8+ T cells than CD4+.

The source of this sequence is an adult with an advanced solid tumor such as melanoma, head and neck, liver or kidney cancer. Sequences were derived from CD4+ or CD8+ T cells sorted from blood, sampled in a trial of the OX40 agonist ivuxolimab. This chain uses TRBV9 with TRBJ2-7; TRBD2 matches at 7 bases. CDR3 nucleotide sequence: TGTGCCAGCAGCCCCAGCGGGGCCCTAGCCGACGAGCAGTACTTC. As protein: CASSPSGALADEQYF.